The 4 T cell receptor beta chains in this list originate from one sample, sequenced in a study of long-term antiretroviral therapy in people with HIV. Survey-level immunoSEQ v3.0 assays were run. Clones were sequenced by immunoSEQ multiplex PCR, and TCRdb holds only the in-frame ones, with some missing. Of more than 25,000 clones in the sample, roughly 97% are singletons; the top ten hold 1.9%. The specimen comprised unsorted PBMCs, sampled 7.6 years after starting antiretroviral therapy. The source is a young man with HIV.

This chain uses TRBV11-3 with TRBJ1-1, with D unresolved. The CDR3 length is 13 residues. V gave up 4 bases and J gave up 11 bases, with 17 bases separating them. The V gene's germline CDR1 is SGHNT and CDR2 YENEEA. The CDR3 DNA follows: TGTGCCAGCAGCTCCGGGCCTGAGGGCGATGCTTTCTTT. Protein product: CASSSGPEGDAFF.

The chain recombines TRBV6-1 with TRBJ1-5, with D maybe TRBD1 (5 bases). This CDR3 comprises 15 residues. Germline V lookup: CDR1 MNHNS, CDR2 SASEGT. Trimming took off 8 bases at V and 2 bases at J, with 16 bases between the two ends. CDR3 sequence (DNA): TGTGCCAGCGGATACAGTCAAGGGGGCAATCAGCCCCAGCATTTT. Protein sequence: CASGYSQGGNQPQHF.

This rearrangement joins TRBV30 to TRBJ1-4; D possibly corresponds to TRBD1 (6 bases). CDR1 and CDR2 (germline): GTSNPN, SVGIG (reference sequence). V lost 2 bases and J lost 4, with 11 bases in between. CDR3 length equals 14 residues. The CDR3 nucleotides read TGTGCCTGGAGTCGCGACAGGCGTAATGAAAAACTGTTTTTT. Residues: CAWSRDRRNEKLFF. Full variable domain (remainder filled in from reference TRBV30 and TRBJ1-4): SQTIHQWPATLVQPVGSPLSLECTVEGTSNPNLYWYRQAAGRGLQLLFYSVGIGQISSEVPQNLSASRPQDRQFILSSKKLLLSDSGFYLCAWSRDRRNEKLFFGSGTQLSVL.

V gene TRBV14 combines with J gene TRBJ1-2; D may be TRBD1 (5 bases). V shed 0 bases and J shed 7 bases, with 18 bases lying between them. The CDR3 runs to 16 residues. The V gene's germline CDR1 is SGHDN and CDR2 FVKESK. CDR3 protein: CASSQDRQGRLFGYTF. CDR3 sequence (DNA): TGTGCCAGCAGCCAAGATCGCCAGGGACGTCTTTTTGGCTACACCTTC.